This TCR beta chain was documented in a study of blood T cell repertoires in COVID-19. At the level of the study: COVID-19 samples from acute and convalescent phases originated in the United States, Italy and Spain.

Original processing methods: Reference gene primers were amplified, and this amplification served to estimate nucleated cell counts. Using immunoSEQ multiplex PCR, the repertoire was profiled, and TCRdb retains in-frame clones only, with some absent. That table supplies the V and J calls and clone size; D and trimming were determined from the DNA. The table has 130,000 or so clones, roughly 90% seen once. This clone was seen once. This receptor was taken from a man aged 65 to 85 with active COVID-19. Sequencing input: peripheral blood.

CDR3 region: CASSSLGGGTEQYF. CDR3 DNA: TGTGCCAGCAGCTCCCTCGGCGGGGGCACAGAGCAGTACTTC. The chain recombines TRBV7-8 with TRBJ2-7, with a weak D call TRBD2 (7 bases). Germline CDR1 SGHVS, CDR2 FQNEAQ. With 4 bases removed from V and 7 bases from J, the gap between germline ends came to 17 bases. CDR3 length equals 14 residues.